A selection of T cell receptor beta chains follows, all from one sample in a study of blood T cell repertoires in COVID-19. The protocol was immunoSEQ multiplex PCR, while the TCRdb copy is restricted to in-frame clones and leaves out a portion. The sample yields 200,000 to 300,000 clones, around 84% seen once. The sequencing sample was made of peripheral blood. These receptors originate from a man between 60 and 75 years old with acute or convalescent COVID-19. CDR3s include the opening cysteine and the closing phenylalanine or tryptophan. The order of the fields is J gene, clone size, D gene, V gene, CDR3 protein, CDR3 DNA. D genes are given only for firm matches. The size of a clone is reported for some rows only, either as once, few or many, or as a class for expanded clones.

j_gene: TRBJ2-3
abundance: once
d_gene: NA
v_gene: TRBV18
CDR3aa: CASSPLASTDTQYF
CDR3nt: TGTGCCAGCTCACCACTAGCTAGCACAGATACGCAGTATTTT

j_gene: TRBJ2-7
abundance: once
d_gene: TRBD1
v_gene: TRBV7-9
CDR3aa: CASSLVWDRGGAYEQYF
CDR3nt: TGTGCCAGCAGCTTAGTATGGGACAGGGGCGGTGCCTACGAGCAGTACTTC

j_gene: TRBJ2-1
abundance: NA
d_gene: TRBD2
v_gene: TRBV9
CDR3aa: CASSPSAGGPNEQFF
CDR3nt: TGTGCCAGCAGCCCAAGTGCGGGAGGGCCGAATGAGCAGTTCTTC

j_gene: TRBJ2-7
abundance: NA
d_gene: TRBD2
v_gene: TRBV28
CDR3aa: CASTTSGSLGYEQYF
CDR3nt: TGTGCCAGCACTACTAGCGGGAGTTTAGGGTACGAGCAGTACTTC

j_gene: TRBJ2-5
abundance: NA
d_gene: TRBD1
v_gene: TRBV28
CDR3aa: CASDYAGTGKETQYF
CDR3nt: TGTGCCAGCGATTACGCCGGGACAGGGAAAGAGACCCAGTACTTC

j_gene: TRBJ1-4
abundance: NA
d_gene: NA
v_gene: TRBV9
CDR3aa: CASSPRWGGRGEKLFF
CDR3nt: TGTGCCAGCAGCCCCCGGTGGGGCGGGAGGGGTGAAAAACTGTTTTTT

j_gene: TRBJ2-7
abundance: NA
d_gene: NA
v_gene: TRBV7-8
CDR3aa: CASSQIGYEQYF
CDR3nt: TGTGCCAGCAGCCAGATCGGCTACGAGCAGTACTTC

j_gene: TRBJ1-5
abundance: NA
d_gene: NA
v_gene: TRBV18
CDR3aa: CASSPKTDQPQHF
CDR3nt: TGTGCCAGCTCACCAAAGACAGATCAGCCCCAGCATTTT

j_gene: TRBJ1-2
abundance: NA
d_gene: NA
v_gene: TRBV6-1
CDR3aa: CASSEGRGPVYGYTF
CDR3nt: TGTGCCAGCAGTGAAGGGCGGGGACCCGTCTATGGCTACACCTTC

j_gene: TRBJ2-3
abundance: NA
d_gene: TRBD1
v_gene: TRBV7-9
CDR3aa: CATGQGTDTQYF
CDR3nt: TGTGCCACCGGACAGGGGACAGATACGCAGTATTTT

j_gene: TRBJ1-4
abundance: NA
d_gene: NA
v_gene: TRBV19
CDR3aa: CASSLRANEKLFF
CDR3nt: TGTGCCAGTAGTCTACGGGCTAATGAAAAACTGTTTTTT

j_gene: TRBJ2-2
abundance: few
d_gene: TRBD1
v_gene: TRBV4-3
CDR3aa: CASSQDSPGTGSSGELFF
CDR3nt: TGCGCCAGCAGCCAAGATTCCCCCGGGACAGGGTCGTCCGGGGAGCTGTTTTTT

j_gene: TRBJ2-3
abundance: NA
d_gene: TRBD2
v_gene: TRBV25-1
CDR3aa: CASSEYMGGTRTDTQYF
CDR3nt: TGTGCCAGCAGTGAATATATGGGGGGGACTCGCACAGATACGCAGTATTTT

j_gene: TRBJ2-3
abundance: NA
d_gene: NA
v_gene: TRBV28
CDR3aa: CASSLRTAEVGGGVTDTQYF
CDR3nt: TGTGCCAGCAGTCTCCGGACTGCCGAGGTGGGAGGAGGGGTCACAGATACGCAGTATTTT